This T cell receptor beta chain was sequenced for a study of T cell changes during pregnancy in multiple sclerosis. The CDR3 spans 14 residues. Germline CDR1 SGHTA, CDR2 FQGNSA. V shed 1 base and J shed 2 bases, with 9 bases lying between them. This clone came up once. Clones were sequenced by immunoSEQ multiplex PCR, and TCRdb holds only the in-frame ones, with some missing. The data show 30,000 to 35,000 clones, about 90% seen once. The TCR was taken from a female donor in good health, enrolled as a control in a pregnancy study. Sequencing was performed on CD4+ T cells from peripheral blood mononuclear cells, taken in the first trimester of pregnancy. This chain joins TRBV7-2 and TRBJ2-7; D is perhaps TRBD1 (6 bases). The CDR3 here is CASSLDGTPYEQYF. The DNA of the CDR3 is TGTGCCAGCAGCTTAGACGGGACACCCTACGAGCAGTACTTC. The full variable domain, with the rest looked up from reference TRBV7-2 and TRBJ2-7, is GAGVSQSPSNKVTEKGKDVELRCDPISGHTALYWYRQSLGQGLEFLIYFQGNSAPDKSGLPSDRFSAERTGGSVSTLTIQRTQQEDSAVYLCASSLDGTPYEQYFGPGTRLTVT.